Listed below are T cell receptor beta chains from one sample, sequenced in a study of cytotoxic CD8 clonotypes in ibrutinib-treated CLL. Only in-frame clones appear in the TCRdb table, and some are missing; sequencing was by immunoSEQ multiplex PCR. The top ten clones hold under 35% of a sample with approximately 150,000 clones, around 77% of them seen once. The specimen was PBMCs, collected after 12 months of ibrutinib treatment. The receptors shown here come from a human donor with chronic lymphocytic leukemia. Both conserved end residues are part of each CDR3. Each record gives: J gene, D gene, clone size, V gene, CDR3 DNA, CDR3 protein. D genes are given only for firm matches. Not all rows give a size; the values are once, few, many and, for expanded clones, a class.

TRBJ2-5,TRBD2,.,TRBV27,TGTGCCAGCAGTTTACTGCGGGGGGGGATACGGGAGACCCAGTACTTC,CASSLLRGGIRETQYF
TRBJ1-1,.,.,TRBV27,TGTGCCAGCAGTCCAAACCGGGGTTTGAACACTGAAGCTTTCTTT,CASSPNRGLNTEAFF
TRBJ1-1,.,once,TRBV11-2,TGTGCCAGCAGCCCATTAAGTTGGGCGAACACTGAAGCTTTCTTT,CASSPLSWANTEAFF
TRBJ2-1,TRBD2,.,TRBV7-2,TGTGCCAGCAGCTTAATTAGGGCTAGCGGGGGGAATGAGCAGTTCTTC,CASSLIRASGGNEQFF
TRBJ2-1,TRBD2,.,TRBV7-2,TGTGCCAGCAGCTCCTACACCGGGACTAGCGCCAATGAGCAGTTCTTC,CASSSYTGTSANEQFF
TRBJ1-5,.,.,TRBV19,TGTGCCAGTACCACCGTCAGACAGGCGGGCAATCAGCCCCAGCATTTT,CASTTVRQAGNQPQHF
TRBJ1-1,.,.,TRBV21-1,TGTGCCAGCAGGGACTCCCAGGGGGGCAGGGGGCTTAGGGTATTTGGGATGAACACTGAAGCTTTCTTT,CASRDSQGGRGLRVFGMNTEAFF
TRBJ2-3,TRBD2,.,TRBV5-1,TGCGCCAGCAGGGCTGGACTAGCGGGAGTGGGAGATACGCAGTATTTT,CASRAGLAGVGDTQYF
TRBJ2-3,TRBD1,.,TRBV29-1,TGCAGCGTTGAAGATCGGGCAGGGGGAGATACGCAGTATTTT,CSVEDRAGGDTQYF
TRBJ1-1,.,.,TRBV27,TGTGCCAGCAGTTTCGTTGGGGGGACTCTGTGGACTGAAGCTTTCTTT,CASSFVGGTLWTEAFF
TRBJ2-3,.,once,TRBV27,TGTGCCAGCAGTTTAGCGTTCCGCATTCCGACAGATACGCAGTATTTT,CASSLAFRIPTDTQYF
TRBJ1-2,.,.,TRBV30,TGTGCCTGGAGTGTATATGAGGGAGGCTACACCTTC,CAWSVYEGGYTF
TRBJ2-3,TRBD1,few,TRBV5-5,TGTGCCAGCAGCCCCAGCGACCTGGACCGGACAGGCGGACCTACGCAGTATTTT,CASSPSDLDRTGGPTQYF
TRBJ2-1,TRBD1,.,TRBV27,TGTGCCAGCAGGCCGGGACAGGGGGTGAATGAGCAGTTCTTC,CASRPGQGVNEQFF
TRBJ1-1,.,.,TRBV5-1,TGCGCCAGCAGCTTGCTTATGACGGAGATGGGCACTGAAGCTTTCTTT,CASSLLMTEMGTEAFF
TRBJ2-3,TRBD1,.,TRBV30,TGTGCCTGGAACCCGACAGGGTATAGCACAGATACGCAGTATTTT,CAWNPTGYSTDTQYF
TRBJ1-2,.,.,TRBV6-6,TGTGCCAGCAATAGCCCTAACTATGGCTACACCTTC,CASNSPNYGYTF
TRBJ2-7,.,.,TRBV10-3,TGTGCCATCAGTGAGAGCAGGGCACCTTTCTCCTACGAGCAGTACTTC,CAISESRAPFSYEQYF
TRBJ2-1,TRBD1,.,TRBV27,TGTGCCAGCAGTCAGACAGGGTGGGAGCAGTTCTTC,CASSQTGWEQFF
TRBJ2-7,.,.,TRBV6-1,TGTGCCAGCAGCGCAGGACAGCAGGTCTCCTACGAGCAGTACTTC,CASSAGQQVSYEQYF
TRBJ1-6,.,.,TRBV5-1,TGCGCCAGTAGATCCGGGACGGATAATTCACCCCTCCACTTT,CASRSGTDNSPLHF
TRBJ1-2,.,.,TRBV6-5,TGTGCCAGCAGTCTGGGAGGGTTTCGGGAGGGCTACACCTTC,CASSLGGFREGYTF
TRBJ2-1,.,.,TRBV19,TGTGCCAGTAGAGGTCAGGGGAGGGCGAAAAACAATGAGCAGTTCTTC,CASRGQGRAKNNEQFF
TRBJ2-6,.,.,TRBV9,TGTGCCAGCAGCGGACTGAGCTCTGGGGCCAACGTCCTGACTTTC,CASSGLSSGANVLTF
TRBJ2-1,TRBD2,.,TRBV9,TGTGCCAGCAGCGTAGCTACGGCTAGCGGAGACAATGAGCAGTTCTTC,CASSVATASGDNEQFF
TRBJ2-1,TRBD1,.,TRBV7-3,TGTGCCAGCAGCGGATGGGACAGGAGCACTGATGAGCAGTTCTTC,CASSGWDRSTDEQFF
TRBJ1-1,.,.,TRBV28,TGTGCCAGCAGTTTACCAAACAGGGTTGTACTCTCGCATACTGAAGCTTTCTTT,CASSLPNRVVLSHTEAFF
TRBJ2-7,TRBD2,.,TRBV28,TGTGCCAGCAGTCCCTCGGGTACGGGGGGATACGAGCAGTACTTC,CASSPSGTGGYEQYF
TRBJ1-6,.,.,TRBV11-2,TGTGCCAGCAGCTCGGGGGGGTCTAATTCACCCCTCCACTTT,CASSSGGSNSPLHF
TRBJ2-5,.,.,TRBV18,TGTGCCAGCTCATCCCAAGAGACCCAGTACTTC,CASSSQETQYF
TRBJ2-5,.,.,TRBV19,TGTGCCAGTAGGCATAGCAGCCAAGAGACCCAGTACTTC,CASRHSSQETQYF
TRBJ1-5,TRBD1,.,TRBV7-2,TGTGCCAGCAGCTTAGAAGGGGGCGCAGGCCAGCCCCAGCATTTT,CASSLEGGAGQPQHF
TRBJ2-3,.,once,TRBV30,TGTGCCTGGAGACCCACGAGATCAGATACGCAGTATTTT,CAWRPTRSDTQYF
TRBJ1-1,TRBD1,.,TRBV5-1,TGCGCCAGCAGATGGACAGGGGGAAACACTGAAGCTTTCTTT,CASRWTGGNTEAFF
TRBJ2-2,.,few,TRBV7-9,TGTGCCAGCAGCTTAGCGGGAACCGGGGAGCTGTTTTTT,CASSLAGTGELFF
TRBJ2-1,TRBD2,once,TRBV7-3,TGTGCCAGCAGCCCCGGGACTAGCGGTGGGGATGAGCAGTTCTTC,CASSPGTSGGDEQFF
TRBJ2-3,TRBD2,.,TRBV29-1,TGCAGCGTATTAGGACTAGCGGGAGCGGCAGATACGCAGTATTTT,CSVLGLAGAADTQYF
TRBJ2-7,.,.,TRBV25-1,TGTGCCAGCAGTGAAGAGAACAGGGCCTACGAGCAGTACTTC,CASSEENRAYEQYF
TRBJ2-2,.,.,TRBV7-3,TGTGCCAGCAGCTTATCTAGCGTGGGGGCCGGGGAGCTGTTTTTT,CASSLSSVGAGELFF
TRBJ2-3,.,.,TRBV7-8,TGTGCCAGCAGCCTTAGTGCAGGCCGCAATACGCAGTATTTT,CASSLSAGRNTQYF
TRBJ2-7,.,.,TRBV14,TGTGCCAGCAGCCCGAGGACTAAAGGCGAGCAGTACTTC,CASSPRTKGEQYF
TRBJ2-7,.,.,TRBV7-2,TGTGCCAGCAGCCGAAAATTGGAGGGGCTCGCCGAGCAGTACTTC,CASSRKLEGLAEQYF
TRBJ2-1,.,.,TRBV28,TGTGCCAGCAGCCCACACTATAGAAAGTTCTTC,CASSPHYRKFF
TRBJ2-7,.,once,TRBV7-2,TGTGCCAGCAGCTTAGATCACCGCTACGAGCAGTACTTC,CASSLDHRYEQYF
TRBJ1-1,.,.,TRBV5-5,TGTGCCAGCAGCTTCCCCGGGGGGGAAGCTTTCTTT,CASSFPGGEAFF
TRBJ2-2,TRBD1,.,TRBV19,TGTGCCAGTAGTAAGACAGGGGGGACCGGGGAGCTGTTTTTT,CASSKTGGTGELFF
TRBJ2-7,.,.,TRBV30,TGTGCCTGGAGTGTTTACGTCGAGCAGTACTTC,CAWSVYVEQYF
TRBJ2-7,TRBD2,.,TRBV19,TGTGCCAGTAGTATAGACGGACTAGGAATGGTCGACGAGCAGTACTTC,CASSIDGLGMVDEQYF
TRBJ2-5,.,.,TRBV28,TGTGCCAGCCAAAGGGGCGGGACCCAAGAGACCCAGTACTTC,CASQRGGTQETQYF
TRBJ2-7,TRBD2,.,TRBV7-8,TGTGCCAGCTCTCTGACTAGCGGGACGAGGGAGCAGTACTTC,CASSLTSGTREQYF
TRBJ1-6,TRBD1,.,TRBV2,TGTGCCAGCAGTGACAGGGGGCAGAATTCACCCCTCCACTTT,CASSDRGQNSPLHF
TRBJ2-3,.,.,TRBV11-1,TGTGCCAGCAGCATCCTTAGGGTCACAGATACGCAGTATTTT,CASSILRVTDTQYF
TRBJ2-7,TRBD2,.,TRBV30,TGTGCCTGGGAAAGCGGGACGTCCTACGAGCAGTACTTC,CAWESGTSYEQYF
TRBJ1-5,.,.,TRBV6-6,TGTGCCAGCACCGACGCCGTAGGATCGGGCAATCAGCCCCAGCATTTT,CASTDAVGSGNQPQHF
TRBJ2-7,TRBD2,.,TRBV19,TGTGCCAGTAGTACCGGGACTAGCGGGAGTCTGTCCTACGAGCAGTACTTC,CASSTGTSGSLSYEQYF
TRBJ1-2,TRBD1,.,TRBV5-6,TGTGCCAGCAGCCCAACGGACAGGCCTAACTATGGCTACACCTTC,CASSPTDRPNYGYTF
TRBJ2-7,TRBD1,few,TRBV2,TGTGCCAGCAGGCCCGCGGGACAGGCCTCCTACGAGCAGTACTTC,CASRPAGQASYEQYF
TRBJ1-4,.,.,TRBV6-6,TGTGCCAGCAATCATGGGCCCCCAAGGACTGAAAAACTGTTTTTT,CASNHGPPRTEKLFF
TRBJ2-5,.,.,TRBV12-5,TGTGCTAGTGGCCCCCGCCTCGGAGAGACCCAGTACTTC,CASGPRLGETQYF
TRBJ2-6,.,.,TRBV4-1,TGCGCCAGCAGCACTGGGGCCAACGTCCTGACTTTC,CASSTGANVLTF